These 23 T cell receptor beta chains were sequenced from one sample in a study of graft-versus-host responses after intestinal transplantation. Libraries were prepared by immunoSEQ multiplex PCR; TCRdb keeps only in-frame clonotypes and omits some of them. This table holds 20,000 to 25,000 clones, around three quarters found once. The starting material, graft tissue, was processed to release intraepithelial and lamina propria lymphocytes. The specimen comprised ileum tissue, sampled 12 days after intestinal transplant. The receptors originated from a human patient who received an intestinal transplant, so some T cells may come from the graft donor.

V gene TRBV9 combines with J gene TRBJ2-1; the D is unclear. The CDR3 is 14 residues long. V shed 7 bases and J shed 0 bases, with 11 bases lying between them. Germline CDR1 and CDR2: SGDLS and YYNGEE. The CDR3 nucleotides are TGTGCCAGCGGGCCAGGCGACTCCTACAATGAGCAGTTCTTC. This codes for CASGPGDSYNEQFF. Together with reference TRBV9 and TRBJ2-1, the CDR3 gives the full variable domain: DSGVTQTPKHLITATGQRVTLRCSPRSGDLSVYWYQQSLDQGLQFLIQYYNGEERAKGNILERFSAQQFPDLHSELNLSSLELGDSALYFCASGPGDSYNEQFFGPGTRLTVL.

The chain employs TRBV7-3 and TRBJ2-1, with 10 bases identical to TRBD2. Germline CDR1 SGHTA, CDR2 FQGTGA. V shed 5 bases, J shed 5 bases, and the junction held 9 bases outside the gene matches. The CDR3 sequence is 16 residues long. The CDR3, as DNA: TGTGCCAGCAGCCCGCTAGCGGGAGCGGGCCACAATGAGCAGTTCTTC. Its translation: CASSPLAGAGHNEQFF.

The V gene is TRBV7-8, the J gene TRBJ2-7; D perhaps matches TRBD2 (6 bases). Trimming shortened V by 1 base and J by 4 bases, and 8 bases separated the two germline ends. This CDR3 comprises 13 residues. Per the germline V gene, CDR1 is SGHVS and CDR2 is FQNEAQ. The CDR3 reads CASSLVGGYEQYF. The CDR3 nucleotides are TGTGCCAGCAGCTTAGTCGGGGGATACGAGCAGTACTTC.

V and J are TRBV10-3 and TRBJ2-7, with 12 bases fitting TRBD2. Germline values: CDR1 ENHRY, CDR2 SYGVKD. The ends lost 8 bases at V and 4 bases at J; junction bases unmatched: 6. CDR3 length: 14 amino acids. Written as DNA, the CDR3 is TGTGCCATCGGAGCGCTAGCGGGGGGGTACGAGCAGTACTTC. Translating gives CAIGALAGGYEQYF.

The chain employs TRBV4-1 and TRBJ1-3; 9 nucleotides agree with TRBD1. The CDR3 consists of 15 residues. V lost 4 bases and J lost 5; bases outside the gene matches: 6. Germline V CDR1 and CDR2: MGHRA, YSYEKL. Written as DNA, the CDR3 is TGCGCCAGCAGCCTGGGACAGGGAGGGCGAAACACCATATATTTT. As protein: CASSLGQGGRNTIYF.

V gene TRBV28 combines with J gene TRBJ2-3; 9 positions match TRBD2. V lost 5 bases to trimming and J lost 2 bases; unmatched junction nucleotides: 8. The length of the CDR3 is 16 residues. CDR1 MDHEN and CDR2 SYDVKM come from the germline V gene. CDR3 protein: CASSPRRLAVTDTQYF. The CDR3 DNA follows: TGTGCCAGCAGTCCCCGAAGACTAGCGGTCACAGATACGCAGTATTTT.

There are a few counts of this clone. This chain joins TRBV27 and TRBJ2-1; D is possibly TRBD2 (5 bases). Germline CDR1 and CDR2: MNHEY and SMNVEV (reference sequence). V lost 2 bases and J 10 bases, leaving 15 bases between the germline ends. This CDR3 contains 14 residues. This CDR3 is CASSLEGTASEQFF. For the CDR3, the DNA is TGTGCCAGCAGTTTAGAGGGCACGGCCTCGGAGCAGTTCTTC.

The chain recombines TRBV11-3 with TRBJ2-3; 7 bases line up with TRBD1. V gave up 7 bases and J gave up 4 bases; unmatched junction bases: 8. The germline V gene encodes CDR1 SGHNT and CDR2 YENEEA. The CDR3 length is 14 residues. CDR3 bases: TGTGCCAGCACCGGAACAGGGGAGCCAGATACGCAGTATTTT. This gives the protein CASTGTGEPDTQYF.

The chain uses TRBV25-1 and TRBJ1-2; tentatively, D is TRBD1 (6 bases). V dropped 3 bases and J dropped 8 bases, with 7 bases sitting between them. Germline CDR1 is MGHDK and CDR2 is SYGVNS. CDR3 length: 11 amino acids. CDR3 sequence: CASSDRGGYTF. The DNA of the CDR3 is TGTGCCAGCAGTGACAGGGGAGGCTACACCTTC.

The V call is TRBV18, the J call TRBJ2-6; D call uncertain. Germline CDR1 KGHSH, CDR2 LQKENI. V lost 6 bases to trimming and J lost 1 base, with 7 bases between them. The CDR3 is made up of 14 amino acids. The CDR3 protein is CASSPLSGANVLTF. CDR3 in DNA: TGTGCCAGCTCCCCCTTATCTGGGGCCAACGTCCTGACTTTC.

V gene TRBV9 combines with J gene TRBJ1-1, with D maybe TRBD1 (6 bases). CDR1 is SGDLS, CDR2 YYNGEE, per germline. V shed 3 bases and J shed 7 bases, with 19 bases lying between them. The CDR3 is 15 amino acids. This CDR3 reads CASSAPTQGRVEAFF. CDR3 DNA sequence: TGTGCCAGCAGCGCCCCGACCCAGGGGAGGGTTGAAGCTTTCTTT.

This clone was seen a few times. This chain connects TRBV28 to TRBJ2-7, with 9 bases matching TRBD2. CDR3 length: 14 residues. Trimming at V came to 7 bases and at J to 3 bases, leaving 7 bases not matched to a gene. Germline assignment: CDR1 MDHEN and CDR2 SYDVKM. The CDR3 sequence is CASKPLTSGYEQYF. CDR3 nucleotide sequence: TGTGCCAGCAAGCCCCTGACTAGCGGCTACGAGCAGTACTTC.

The chain couples TRBV2 to TRBJ1-6; TRBD1 aligns across 7 bases. The CDR3 has 15 residues. Unmatched junction bases numbered 9, after V lost 3 bases and J lost 10 bases. Germline V lookup: CDR1 SNHLY, CDR2 FYNNEI. CDR3 sequence: CASSELGTVGSPLHF. CDR3 bases: TGTGCCAGCAGTGAGTTAGGGACAGTTGGGTCACCCCTCCACTTT.

The chain has TRBV10-2 and TRBJ1-5, with D possibly matching TRBD1 (6 bases). The CDR3 has 14 residues. CDR1 and CDR2 from the germline V gene are WSHSY and SAAADI. V lost 8 bases, J lost 2 bases, and 13 bases lay in between. CDR3 protein: CASVQGAGNQPQHF. CDR3 sequence (DNA): TGCGCCAGCGTACAGGGCGCGGGCAATCAGCCCCAGCATTTT.

This rearrangement joins TRBV25-1 to TRBJ2-5, with 8 bases fitting TRBD2. From germline, CDR1 is MGHDK and CDR2 SYGVNS. This CDR3 is 14 amino acids long. V lost 8 bases, J lost 13 bases, and 18 bases stayed unmatched. This chain's CDR3 is CASSVLNSGASMYF. The DNA of the CDR3 is TGTGCCAGCTCTGTCCTCAATAGCGGGGCTTCAATGTACTTC.

The rearrangement links TRBV19 to TRBJ2-2; D is undetermined. Germline V gives CDR1 LNHDA, CDR2 SQIVND (reference sequence). The CDR3 is made up of 16 amino acids. Trimming removed 3 bases from V and 6 bases from J, with 17 bases in between. The CDR3 region is CASSIFLGSFSGELFF. As DNA, the CDR3 is TGTGCCAGTAGTATCTTCCTTGGTAGCTTTTCCGGGGAGCTGTTTTTT.

The chain has TRBV7-9 and TRBJ1-2, with TRBD1 matching 7 bases. Germline lookup yields CDR1 SEHNR and CDR2 FQNEAQ (reference sequence). After removal of 5 bases from V and 4 bases from J, the junction contained 4 bases not matched to a gene. The CDR3 spans 13 residues. In DNA, the CDR3 is TGTGCCAGCAGCCCGACAGGGAGCTATGGCTACACCTTC. It yields the protein CASSPTGSYGYTF. The entire variable domain, with the rest obtained from reference TRBV7-9 and TRBJ1-2, is as follows: DTGVSQNPRHKITKRGQNVTFRCDPISEHNRLYWYRQTLGQGPEFLTYFQNEAQLEKSRLLSDRFSAERPKGSFSTLEIQRTEQGDSAMYLCASSPTGSYGYTFGSGTRLTVV.

J is TRBJ2-3 and V is TRBV6-5; weak D call: TRBD1 (5 bases). The CDR3 has 13 amino acids. Germline-derived CDR1 and CDR2 are MNHEY and SVGAGI. Trimming shortened V by 7 bases and J by 4 bases, and 12 bases separated the two germline ends. CDR3 nucleotide sequence: TGTGCCAGCATAGACAGTCCTGCAGATACGCAGTATTTT. As protein: CASIDSPADTQYF.

The chain is built from TRBV9 and TRBJ2-6, with TRBD2 identical over 14 bases. Per the germline V gene, CDR1 is SGDLS and CDR2 is YYNGEE. The CDR3 spans 19 residues. V shed 4 bases, J shed 2 bases, and the junction held 8 bases outside the gene matches. The CDR3 nucleotides read TGTGCCAGCAGCCCCTGGACTAGCGGGAGGCAGGCTGGGGCCAACGTCCTGACTTTC. Protein product: CASSPWTSGRQAGANVLTF.

This chain connects TRBV6-1 to TRBJ1-1, with no clear D. The CDR3 runs to 11 residues. Per the germline V gene, CDR1 is MNHNS and CDR2 is SASEGT. Deletions cut 7 bases from V and 7 bases from J, with 10 bases between. Here the CDR3 DNA reads TGTGCCAGCATTCAGGCAGTTGAAGCTTTCTTT. It translates to CASIQAVEAFF.

This clone has more than one count but fewer than ten. V is TRBV25-1 and J is TRBJ1-6, with 7 bases aligning to TRBD1. The germline V gene has CDR1 MGHDK and CDR2 SYGVNS. The CDR3 totals 16 residues. V gave up 3 bases and J gave up 7 bases; unmatched junction bases: 9. CDR3 residues: CASSEPGRGSNSPLHF. The CDR3 nucleotides are TGTGCCAGCAGTGAGCCAGGCAGGGGGTCGAATTCACCCCTCCACTTT.

This chain links TRBV7-4 with TRBJ2-1; 7 bases match TRBD2. Germline assignment: CDR1 SGHVT and CDR2 SQSDAQ. CDR3 length equals 16 residues. Unmatched junction bases numbered 14, after V lost 5 bases and J lost 7 bases. As DNA, the CDR3 is TGTGCCAGCAGCCGTGAGCGGGACGGGGCCTTGAATGAGCAGTTCTTC. It is translated as CASSRERDGALNEQFF.

The chain links TRBV7-2 to TRBJ2-2, with a weak D call TRBD2 (6 bases). The ends were cut back, 2 bases at V and 0 bases at J, with 10 bases in the middle. CDR1 and CDR2 from the germline V gene are SGHTA and FQGNSA. The CDR3 runs 16 residues. The CDR3 loop is CASSLMAGPNTGELFF. The DNA of the CDR3 is TGTGCCAGCAGCTTAATGGCGGGGCCGAACACCGGGGAGCTGTTTTTT.